The source of this TCR beta chain is a study of breast tumors, draining lymph nodes, adjacent tissues. Study conclusions and caveats: The data were judged consistent with most tumor T cells coming from lymph node and expanding in tumor. Tumor TCR diversity was below lymph nodes but above nontumor tissue.

TCRdb re-derived calls from the multiplex PCR reads in MiXCR, one entry per CDR3 protein. The sample has approximately 280,000 distinct CDR3 sequences; 30% are singletons. This clonotype appeared many times. As yet, its antigen is unknown. V was clipped by 5 bases and J by 4 bases, with 15 bases between them. Germline lookup yields CDR1 LNHDA and CDR2 SQIVND (reference sequence). The CDR3 sequence is 15 residues long. The lymph nodes were axillary draining lymph nodes from breast cancer patients. The clonotype originates from a female donor with breast cancer. Some clones in this sample may be carry-over from other donors' samples. The chain carries TRBV19 and TRBJ2-1, with D possibly matching TRBD2 (5 bases). Material for sequencing was axillary lymph node tissue. CDR3 sequence: CASSPRRGFYNEQFF. In DNA form, the CDR3 reads TGTGCCAGTAGTCCCCGGAGAGGGTTTTACAATGAGCAGTTCTTC. The complete variable domain, with remaining parts taken from reference TRBV19 and TRBJ2-1, reads DGGITQSPKYLFRKEGQNVTLSCEQNLNHDAMYWYRQDPGQGLRLIYYSQIVNDFQKGDIAEGYSVSREKKESFPLTVTSAQKNPTAFYLCASSPRRGFYNEQFFGPGTRLTVL.